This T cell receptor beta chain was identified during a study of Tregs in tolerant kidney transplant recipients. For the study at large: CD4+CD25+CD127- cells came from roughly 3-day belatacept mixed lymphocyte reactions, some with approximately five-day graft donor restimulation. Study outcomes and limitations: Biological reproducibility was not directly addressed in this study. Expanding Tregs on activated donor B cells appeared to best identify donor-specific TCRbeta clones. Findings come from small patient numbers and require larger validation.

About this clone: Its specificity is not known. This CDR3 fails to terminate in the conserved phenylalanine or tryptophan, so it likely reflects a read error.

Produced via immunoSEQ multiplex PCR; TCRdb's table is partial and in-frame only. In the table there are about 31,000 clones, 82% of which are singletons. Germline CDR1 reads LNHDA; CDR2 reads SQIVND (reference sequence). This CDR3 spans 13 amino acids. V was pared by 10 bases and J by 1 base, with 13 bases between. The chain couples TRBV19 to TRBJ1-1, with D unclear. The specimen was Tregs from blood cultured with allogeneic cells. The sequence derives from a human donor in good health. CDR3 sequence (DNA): TGTGCCACTGCCGGGGAGACGAACACTGAAGCTTTCCTT. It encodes CATAGETNTEAFL.